The rows below give T cell receptor beta chains drawn from one sample of a study of blood T cells in healthy people across ages. TCRdb itself ran the 5' RACE reads through MiXCR, one entry per CDR3 protein. The sample lists hundreds of thousands of distinct CDR3 sequences, approximately 49% seen once, with approximately 32% in the top ten. What was sequenced was blood. The receptors were sampled from a woman aged 60 to 75 in good health. Each CDR3 is given without its conserved first and last residue.

>NA|TRBV20-1
SANSGRGTYEQY
>TRBJ2-7|TRBV4-3
ASSTRVGSYEQY
>TRBJ1-3|TRBV28
ASGTSGNTIY
>TRBJ2-3|TRBV7-2
ASSSGLAGRSTDTQY
>TRBJ2-1|TRBV10-3
AISREPPYNEQF
>TRBJ2-3|TRBV11-2
ASSRGAGLGADTQY
>TRBJ2-3|TRBV9
ASSVAGRRGGSTDTQY
>TRBJ1-2|TRBV7-8
ASSWSGGDYGYT
>TRBJ1-2|TRBV7-3
ASSLSAWGEGYT
>TRBJ2-1|TRBV6-5
ASSPPGTSGTNPF
>TRBJ1-2|TRBV14
ASSLLSGGDYGYT
>TRBJ2-7|TRBV7-8
ASSLAFRYEQY
>TRBJ2-7|TRBV7-3
AGSVDPGTTYEQY
>TRBJ2-2|TRBV11-2
ASSSEPENTGELF
>TRBJ2-7|TRBV6-5
ASSYSAGRGAGEFRGEQY
>TRBJ2-1|TRBV6-5
ASSYGLAFEQF
>TRBJ2-7|TRBV12-3/TRBV12-4
ASKVGQTTLYEQY
>TRBJ1-1|TRBV5-1
ASSSESTGGTEAF
>TRBJ2-7|TRBV2
ASSVTAGVGYNEQY
>TRBJ2-7|TRBV6-5
ASSYRITKAYEQY
>TRBJ2-3|TRBV12-3/TRBV12-4
ASSPRTGGGRDTQY
>TRBJ2-7|TRBV20-1
SARDSFNEQY
>TRBJ2-7|TRBV6-2/TRBV6-3
ASSYTPGRPSYEQY
>TRBJ2-7|TRBV20-1
SARDDRGIRGAPYEQY
>TRBJ1-6|TRBV12-3/TRBV12-4
ASSFRGIRNSPLH
>TRBJ2-1|TRBV12-3/TRBV12-4
ASRQSSGVYNEQF
>TRBJ1-3|TRBV20-1
SARHSDTIY
>TRBJ2-7|TRBV27
ASSLRVGASSYEQY
>TRBJ2-4|TRBV5-1
ASSLGRIQTYGQY
>TRBJ2-1|TRBV29-1
SVSTSGRDDNEQF
>TRBJ2-7|TRBV4-2
ASSRDGGSKGEQY
>TRBJ2-7|TRBV7-8
ASSTKRATYEQY
>NA|TRBV4-1
ASNPLGLAINIQY
>TRBJ2-6|TRBV2
ASSFEGLGANVLT
>TRBJ1-2|TRBV12-3/TRBV12-4
ASTMDSYGYT